Following are 23 T cell receptor beta chains from one sample sequenced in a study of blood T cells in healthy people across ages. A second PCR of 7 to 11 cycles used a sample-barcoded 5' primer and a J-beta primer mix. MiXCR, applied by TCRdb to the 5' RACE reads, yields one record per CDR3 protein. The sample includes 1.5 million to 2 million distinct CDR3 sequences, about 35% of them seen just once. Sample: blood. The receptors originated from a woman between 25 and 40 years old in good health.

The chain carries TRBV27 and TRBJ2-1, with 8 bases that match TRBD2. This CDR3 region has 18 residues. Germline-derived CDR1 and CDR2 are MNHEY and SMNVEV (reference sequence). V dropped 3 bases and J dropped 0; count of bases not matched to a gene: 10. The CDR3 sequence: CASSFSGADLSSYNEQFF. The DNA of the CDR3 is TGTGCCAGCAGTTTTAGCGGGGCGGACCTGAGCTCCTACAATGAGCAGTTCTTC.

Turning to this clonotype: This could be a read error, since a much larger clone is one nucleotide away. The chain carries TRBV3-1 and TRBJ2-4; 7 bases are shared with TRBD2. The end of the DNA is better explained by TRBJ2-7, so the J call may be wrong. Germline CDR1 reads LGHDT; CDR2 reads YNNKEL (reference sequence). This CDR3 region has 14 residues. The CDR3 is CASSLAGLGREQYF. The DNA for the CDR3 is TGTGCCAGCAGCCTAGCGGGTCTGGGGCGCGAGCAGTACTTC.

This clonotype has only one observation. CDR3 residues: CTSSIAPREAGGNTIYF. The CDR3 bases are TGTACCAGCAGCATTGCCCCCAGGGAGGCGGGTGGAAACACCATATATTTT. The chain combines TRBV21-1 with TRBJ1-3; the table calls TRBD1, which could not be checked here. TRBV21-1 is a listed pseudogene. The CDR3 consists of 17 residues.

The rearrangement links TRBV7-2 to TRBJ1-1, with a weak D call TRBD1 (6 bases). The germline V gene has CDR1 SGHTA and CDR2 FQGNSA. Trimming cost V 1 base and J 0 bases, with 9 bases left between them. The CDR3 is 15 amino acids. CDR3 nucleotide sequence: TGTGCCAGCAGCTTAGGGACAGTCATGAACACTGAAGCTTTCTTT. It specifies CASSLGTVMNTEAFF.

A remark on this clonotype: One junction end disagrees with the germline gene, perhaps due to a read error. The chain recombines TRBV6-4 with TRBJ1-1, with a weak D call TRBD1 (5 bases). The germline V gene encodes CDR1 MRHNA and CDR2 SNTAGT. The CDR3 sequence is 13 residues long. CDR3 in DNA: TGTGCCAACAGTGACTCAGGACACTCTGAAGCTTTCTTT. Protein: CANSDSGHSEAFF.

The J gene is TRBJ2-5, the V gene TRBV9; D may be TRBD1 (6 bases). V was cut by 0 bases and J by 2 bases, with 8 bases left in between. The CDR3 length is 14 residues. CDR1 is SGDLS and CDR2 is YYNGEE in the germline V gene. The CDR3 reads CASSVAGQQETQYF. In DNA form, the CDR3 reads TGTGCCAGCAGCGTAGCCGGACAGCAAGAGACCCAGTACTTC.

This sequence joins TRBV28 and TRBJ2-7; the D gene could be TRBD1 or TRBD2 (5 bases each). The CDR3 loop spans 15 amino acids. Trimming took off 4 bases at V and 1 base at J, with 14 bases between the two ends. Germline V gene lookup returns CDR1 MDHEN and CDR2 SYDVKM. This chain's CDR3 is CASSSRGVRSYEQYF. CDR3 nucleotide sequence: TGTGCCAGCAGTTCTCGAGGGGTGCGGTCCTACGAGCAGTACTTC.

The V call is TRBV5-6, the J call TRBJ2-5; D remains unclear. Trimming pared 2 bases from V and 2 bases from J, leaving 10 bases between. The CDR3 runs to 14 residues. Germline lookup yields CDR1 SGHDT and CDR2 YYEEEE. CDR3 sequence (DNA): TGTGCCAGCAGCTTTTGGAACTATCAAGAGACCCAGTACTTC. Its protein product is CASSFWNYQETQYF.

Comment on this clonotype: Germline and junction disagree at one end, which may indicate a read error. The chain couples TRBV20-1 to TRBJ1-3; TRBD1 is a possible D gene (6 bases). The germline gives CDR1 DFQATT, CDR2 SNEGSKA (reference sequence). CDR3 size: 16 residues. The CDR3, as DNA: TGCAGTGCTAGAGATCCGGGGGGGCCCTCTGGAAACACCAGATATTTT. As protein: CSARDPGGPSGNTRYF.

With regard to this clonotype: The germline gene is not matched at one end of the junction; a read error may be the cause. The V call is TRBV28, the J call TRBJ2-3; the match to TRBD2 covers 12 bases. Looked up from germline, CDR1 is MDHEN and CDR2 is SYDVKM. The CDR3 is 19 amino acids. The CDR3: CASSLWGWTSGTSGDTRYF. CDR3 DNA sequence: TGTGCCAGCAGTTTATGGGGGTGGACTAGCGGGACATCGGGTGATACGCGGTATTTT.

This clonotype was counted between two and nine times. The V gene is TRBV20-1, the J gene TRBJ2-1; TRBD1 agrees at 8 bases. Germline loops: CDR1 DFQATT, CDR2 SNEGSKA (reference sequence). The CDR3 consists of 15 residues. V lost 5 bases, J lost 6 bases, and 12 bases stayed unmatched. CDR3: CSAVIQGARGNEQFF. The CDR3 DNA reads as TGCAGTGCTGTCATTCAGGGGGCGCGGGGCAATGAGCAGTTCTTC.

With regard to this clonotype: This clone may be a read error of a much larger clone one base away. This rearrangement joins TRBV7-2 to TRBJ2-5; TRBD1 matches at 7 bases. The J call may be wrong; the DNA end is better matched by TRBJ2-7. Per the germline V gene, CDR1 is SGHTA and CDR2 is FQGNSA. CDR3 length: 15 residues. The CDR3 here is CASNFPDTGEYEQYF. CDR3 DNA: TGTGCCAGCAACTTTCCGGACACAGGGGAGTACGAGCAGTACTTC.

The V gene is TRBV2, the J gene TRBJ2-3, with TRBD1 matching 8 bases. With 6 bases clipped from V and 4 bases from J, the junction kept 6 bases outside the gene matches. Germline V gene sequence: CDR1 SNHLY, CDR2 FYNNEI. The CDR3 spans 14 residues. In DNA form, the CDR3 reads TGTGCCAGCAGGGTCGACAGGGGTGCAGATACGCAGTATTTT. Residues: CASRVDRGADTQYF.

This clonotype was detected only once. This chain joins TRBV7-3 and TRBJ2-7; D uncertain. The CDR3 runs to 14 residues. Trimming stripped 7 bases from V and 3 bases from J, with 16 bases between. The germline gives CDR1 SGHTA, CDR2 FQGTGA. CDR3 nucleotide sequence: TGTGCCAGCACCCCGGTCCGAAGCTTCTACGAGCAGTACTTC. As protein: CASTPVRSFYEQYF.

This clonotype was seen many times. The CDR3 loop reads CASSVGDTQYF. The CDR3 region has the DNA TGTGCCAGCAGTGTGGGCGATACGCAGTATTTT. This sequence joins TRBV9 and TRBJ2-3; unclear D gene. V dropped 5 bases and J dropped 6 bases, with 7 bases sitting between them. This CDR3 is 11 amino acids long. Germline V gene data show CDR1 as SGDLS and CDR2 as YYNGEE.

This clonotype was counted between two and nine times. The junction and the germline gene differ at one end; a read error may be behind it. The chain links TRBV2 to TRBJ2-6; D perhaps matches TRBD2 (6 bases). In germline, CDR1 is SNHLY, CDR2 FYNNEI. This CDR3 contains 14 residues. CDR3 DNA sequence: TGTGCCAGCTTGCGGGGATCTGGGGCCAACGTCCCGACTTTC. Its translation is CASLRGSGANVPTF.

This clonotype was picked up a small number of times. The gene calls are TRBV29-1 and TRBJ2-5, with 8 positions matching TRBD1. The V and J ends lost 5 bases and 7 bases, in that order; junction bases with no gene match: 6. This CDR3 comprises 12 residues. CDR1 is SQVTM, CDR2 ANQGSEA, per germline. CDR3 in amino acids: CSVQQGVGTQYF. The CDR3 DNA follows: TGCAGCGTTCAACAGGGGGTTGGGACCCAGTACTTC.

As to this clonotype: This is likely a read error, given that the CDR3 carries no conserved phenylalanine or tryptophan at its end. The rearrangement joins TRBV15 to TRBJ2-1; D is possibly TRBD2 (6 bases). Germline V gene data show CDR1 as LNHNV and CDR2 as YYDKDF (reference sequence). Between the trimmed V and J ends, which lost 2 bases and 2 bases, there was a span of 16 bases. The CDR3 totals 17 residues. The CDR3 DNA reads as TGTGCCACCAGCAGACGAGTTTTTAGCGGTACCTACAATGAGCAGTTCTCC. Translation: CATSRRVFSGTYNEQFS.

This clonotype was counted only a few times. The chain has TRBV6-5 and TRBJ2-5; TRBD1 is a possible D gene (6 bases). This CDR3 is built from 13 residues. The germline gives CDR1 MNHEY, CDR2 SVGAGI. V gave up 7 bases and J gave up 4 bases, with 13 bases separating them. CDR3: CASNRQVGETQYF. CDR3 DNA: TGTGCCAGCAACCGACAGGTCGGAGAGACCCAGTACTTC.

This chain links TRBV5-1 with TRBJ1-1; a possible D gene is TRBD1 (5 bases). The CDR3 runs to 14 residues. The germline gives CDR1 SGHRS, CDR2 YFSETQ. Trimming took off 6 bases at V and 0 bases at J, with 12 bases between the two ends. The CDR3 nucleotides are TGCGCCAGCAAACAGGCCCCCATGAACACTGAAGCTTTCTTT. It yields the protein CASKQAPMNTEAFF.

This chain connects TRBV28 to TRBJ2-3, with 8 bases fitting TRBD2. V gave up 5 bases and J gave up 13 bases; unmatched junction bases: 8. The CDR3 totals 12 residues. The germline CDR1 and CDR2 sequences are MDHEN and SYDVKM. The chain's CDR3 is CASSKTSVEEYF. CDR3 DNA sequence: TGTGCCAGCAGTAAGACTAGCGTAGAAGAGTATTTT.

This sequence joins TRBV9 and TRBJ2-3, with 9 nucleotides matching TRBD2. CDR1 is SGDLS and CDR2 is YYNGEE in the germline V gene. The V segment lost 0 bases and the J segment 4 bases; nucleotides outside the gene matches: 9. This CDR3 has 17 residues. CDR3 residues: CASSVDVSGSRADTQYF. The CDR3 region has the DNA TGTGCCAGCAGCGTAGATGTTAGCGGGAGTAGGGCAGATACGCAGTATTTT.

The table lists this clonotype with a few counts. The chain is built from TRBV7-3 and TRBJ1-5; unclear D gene. Germline values: CDR1 SGHTA, CDR2 FQGTGA. The V end lost 5 bases, the J end lost 5 bases, and 10 bases lay between the germline ends. The CDR3 is 13 amino acids. CDR3 loop: CASSQSPHQPQHF. The CDR3 nucleotides read TGTGCCAGCAGCCAATCCCCCCATCAGCCCCAGCATTTT.